The T cell receptor beta chain described here comes from a study of identical twins. Of note for this clonotype: The antigen is not known.

Carrying unique molecular identifiers, the cDNA also gained a universal primer site through template switching. TCRdb analysed the 5' RACE reads with MiXCR anew, one entry per CDR3 protein. The table records some 690,000 distinct CDR3 sequences, over 20% of them present only once. Findings and caveats of the study: Zero-insertion findings could be partly confounded by invariant cells (MAIT and iNKT cells).

Per germline, CDR1 MGHRA and CDR2 YSYEKL. The CDR3 is 16 amino acids. V dropped 4 bases and J dropped 8; count of bases not matched to a gene: 14. This same sample was also part of a study on T cells expressing NK-cell markers. Turning to that study: Among eight sequenced donors, seven carried HCMV seropositivity while one was seronegative. Restriction of the sorted population to alpha-beta TCR T cells was achieved in several experiments with an anti-gamma-delta TCR antibody.

The V call is TRBV4-1, the J call TRBJ2-1; TRBD2 matches 7 bases. The sequence was collected from a woman under 30 in good health. The material sequenced was PBMCs. In DNA form, the CDR3 reads TGCGCCAGCAGCCGAAAGCGGGGCCTTAGTAGGGATGAGCAGTTCTTC. Protein product: CASSRKRGLSRDEQFF.